This is a list of T cell receptor beta chains from one sample in a study of shared clonotypes between healthy human individuals. Some clones are missing from TCRdb's copy, which holds only in-frame ones; the method was immunoSEQ multiplex PCR. This sample has 500,000 to 550,000 clones, with about 96% found just once. Specimen: naive CD4+ T cells sorted from blood. The receptors were sampled from a woman aged 25 to 39 in good health. Both conserved end residues are part of each CDR3. Fields, in order: CDR3 protein, CDR3 DNA, clone size, J gene, D gene, V gene. A D gene is named only where the DNA matches it firmly. Clone size is given for some rows only: seen once, a few or many times, or a class if the clone is expanded.

CASSLVGSWNEQFF	TGCGCCAGCAGCTTGGTCGGGTCGTGGAATGAGCAGTTCTTC	few	TRBJ2-1	NA	TRBV5-1
CASSSGLAGVYKYF	TGTGCCAGCAGCTCGGGACTAGCGGGAGTCTATAAGTACTTC	NA	TRBJ2-7	TRBD2	TRBV7-9
CASTRRVRALSEQYF	TGCGCCAGCACGAGGCGGGTGCGCGCCCTGTCCGAGCAGTACTTC	NA	TRBJ2-7	NA	TRBV23-1
CASSFWASGVNTDTQYF	TGTGCCAGCAGTTTTTGGGCTAGCGGGGTGAACACAGATACGCAGTATTTT	NA	TRBJ2-3	TRBD2	TRBV28
CASSLTGYYEQYF	TGTGCCAGCAGCTTAACCGGGTATTACGAGCAGTACTTC	NA	TRBJ2-7	NA	TRBV7-8
CASSKSKGKGNQPQHF	TGTGCCAGCAGCAAAAGTAAGGGTAAGGGCAATCAGCCCCAGCATTTT	few	TRBJ1-5	NA	TRBV21-1
CASSLQTGRETQYF	TGTGCCAGCAGCTTACAGACAGGTCGGGAGACCCAGTACTTC	NA	TRBJ2-5	NA	TRBV7-9
CASSMGTSGNTIYF	TGCGCCAGCAGCATGGGGACTTCAGGAAACACCATATATTTT	NA	TRBJ1-3	NA	TRBV5-1
CASSLSRGSGADTQYF	TGTGCCAGCAGCTTGTCTCGCGGGAGTGGAGCAGATACGCAGTATTTT	NA	TRBJ2-3	TRBD2	TRBV5-4
CASSFKTLGQKKNTEAFF	TGTGCCAGCAGCTTCAAGACCCTCGGACAGAAAAAGAACACTGAAGCTTTCTTT	NA	TRBJ1-1	NA	TRBV7-9
CASSSTGTGINQPQHF	TGTGCCAGCAGTTCGACCGGGACAGGGATCAATCAGCCCCAGCATTTT	NA	TRBJ1-5	TRBD1	TRBV27
CAGNAGGEAYEQYF	TGTGCCGGGAACGCCGGGGGTGAAGCCTACGAGCAGTACTTC	NA	TRBJ2-7	NA	TRBV30
CASSHPGGSKNIQYF	TGTGCCAGTAGCCATCCTGGGGGTTCCAAAAACATTCAGTACTTC	NA	TRBJ2-4	NA	TRBV19
CASRINSNQPQHF	TGTGCCAGCAGGATCAATAGCAATCAGCCCCAGCATTTT	NA	TRBJ1-5	NA	TRBV2
CASSLSGSRNEQFF	TGTGCCAGCAGTCTGAGCGGGAGTCGAAATGAGCAGTTCTTC	NA	TRBJ2-1	TRBD2	TRBV28
CASSFRTGYGYTF	TGTGCCAGCAGCTTCAGGACAGGATATGGCTACACCTTC	NA	TRBJ1-2	TRBD1	TRBV7-8
CASSGSQGVDEQYF	TGTGCCAGCAGTGGTTCTCAAGGGGTCGACGAGCAGTACTTC	once	TRBJ2-7	NA	TRBV28
CASSTRQGYYEQYF	TGTGCCAGTAGTACTCGACAGGGATACTACGAGCAGTACTTC	NA	TRBJ2-7	TRBD1	TRBV19
CASSSVGKAGVGYEQYF	TGTGCCAGCAGCTCCGTGGGGAAAGCGGGAGTAGGGTACGAGCAGTACTTC	NA	TRBJ2-7	TRBD2	TRBV5-4
CASRTAGTNTGELFF	TGCGCCAGCAGAACGGCAGGGACGAACACCGGGGAGCTGTTTTTT	NA	TRBJ2-2	NA	TRBV4-1
CASSLDSRAGGEDEQYF	TGTGCCAGCAGCTTAGATTCCCGGGCAGGGGGCGAGGACGAGCAGTACTTC	NA	TRBJ2-7	TRBD1	TRBV7-3
CASSFAGAGVINEQFF	TGTGCCAGCAGCTTTGCGGGAGCGGGAGTAATCAATGAGCAGTTCTTC	NA	TRBJ2-1	TRBD2	TRBV5-4
CASSSYSVEQFF	TGTGCCAGCAGCTCCTACTCGGTCGAGCAGTTCTTC	once	TRBJ2-1	NA	TRBV11-1
CASSSPRQGTYEQYF	TGTGCCAGCAGTTCTCCGCGACAGGGAACCTACGAGCAGTACTTC	NA	TRBJ2-7	TRBD1	TRBV28
CASIVGLAGFSYEQYF	TGTGCCAGCATCGTCGGACTAGCGGGTTTCTCCTACGAGCAGTACTTC	NA	TRBJ2-7	TRBD2	TRBV7-8
CASSQGHSYEQYF	TGTGCCAGTAGTCAGGGACACTCCTACGAGCAGTACTTC	once	TRBJ2-7	NA	TRBV19
CASSYSGGEQYF	TGTGCCAGCAGTTACTCGGGGGGCGAGCAGTACTTC	NA	TRBJ2-7	NA	TRBV6-6
CASSRAGAVGYEQYF	TGTGCCAGCAGCCGAGCGGGGGCGGTGGGTTACGAGCAGTACTTC	NA	TRBJ2-7	TRBD2	TRBV5-8
CASSYTGPNEKLFF	TGTGCCAGCAGTTACACAGGGCCGAATGAAAAACTGTTTTTT	NA	TRBJ1-4	NA	TRBV7-6
CASQGLAAYNEQFF	TGTGCCAGCCAAGGGCTAGCGGCGTACAATGAGCAGTTCTTC	NA	TRBJ2-1	TRBD2	TRBV7-9
CASSNSGRVGEQFF	TGTGCCAGCAGCAACTCCGGCAGGGTCGGTGAGCAGTTCTTC	NA	TRBJ2-1	NA	TRBV7-8
CASSYWRNTEAFF	TGTGCCAGCAGTTACTGGCGGAACACTGAAGCTTTCTTT	NA	TRBJ1-1	NA	TRBV6-5
CAWFPGARYGYTF	TGTGCCTGGTTTCCCGGGGCGCGCTATGGCTACACCTTC	once	TRBJ1-2	NA	TRBV30
CASSGGLAAINEQFF	TGCGCCAGCAGCGGCGGACTAGCGGCGATCAATGAGCAGTTCTTC	NA	TRBJ2-1	TRBD2	TRBV5-1
CASSPRGTGGGSNQPQHF	TGTGCCAGCAGCCCCCGGGGGACAGGGGGCGGGAGCAATCAGCCCCAGCATTTT	NA	TRBJ1-5	TRBD1	TRBV2
CASRDRGRDEQFF	TGTGCCAGTAGGGACAGGGGGCGGGATGAGCAGTTCTTC	NA	TRBJ2-1	TRBD1	TRBV19
CASSLATTPSPRTQYF	TGCGCCAGCAGCTTGGCCACGACGCCTTCCCCTCGGACCCAGTACTTC	NA	TRBJ2-5	NA	TRBV5-1
CASSDRLGDEQFF	TGTGCCAGCAGTGACAGACTAGGCGATGAGCAGTTCTTC	NA	TRBJ2-1	NA	TRBV2
CASSQDQGAGGYEQYF	TGTGCCAGCAGCCAAGACCAAGGAGCGGGAGGGTACGAGCAGTACTTC	NA	TRBJ2-7	TRBD2	TRBV5-4
CASSQEVRQPQHF	TGTGCCAGCAGCCAAGAAGTGCGTCAGCCCCAGCATTTT	few	TRBJ1-5	NA	TRBV4-2
CASSQSVENEKLFF	TGTGCCAGCAGCCAATCTGTAGAGAATGAAAAACTGTTTTTT	NA	TRBJ1-4	NA	TRBV4-2
CASRPGLAGGETQYF	TGCGCCAGCAGACCGGGACTAGCGGGAGGAGAGACCCAGTACTTC	NA	TRBJ2-5	TRBD2	TRBV5-1
CASRETSGSYEQYF	TGTGCCAGCAGGGAGACTAGCGGGAGTTACGAGCAGTACTTC	NA	TRBJ2-7	TRBD2	TRBV2
CASSIAAQGQPQHF	TGTGCCAGTAGTATTGCAGCCCAGGGCCAGCCCCAGCATTTT	NA	TRBJ1-5	NA	TRBV19
CASSLLTGGGYTF	TGTGCCAGCAGTTTATTAACAGGGGGTGGCTACACCTTC	NA	TRBJ1-2	TRBD1	TRBV28